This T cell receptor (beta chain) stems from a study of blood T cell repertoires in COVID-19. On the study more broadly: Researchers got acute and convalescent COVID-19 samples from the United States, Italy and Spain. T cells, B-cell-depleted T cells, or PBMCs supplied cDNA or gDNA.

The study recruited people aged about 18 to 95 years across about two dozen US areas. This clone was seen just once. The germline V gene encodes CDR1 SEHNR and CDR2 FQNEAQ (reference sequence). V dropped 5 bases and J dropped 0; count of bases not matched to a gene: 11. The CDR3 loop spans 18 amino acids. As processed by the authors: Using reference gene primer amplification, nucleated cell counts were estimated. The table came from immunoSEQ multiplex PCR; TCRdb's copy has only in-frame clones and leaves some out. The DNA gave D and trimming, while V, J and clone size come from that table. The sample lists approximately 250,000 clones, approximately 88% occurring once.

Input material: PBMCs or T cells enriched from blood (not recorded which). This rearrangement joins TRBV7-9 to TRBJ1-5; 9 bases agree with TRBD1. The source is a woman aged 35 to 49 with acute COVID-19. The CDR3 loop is CASSPHPGTGYSNQPQHF. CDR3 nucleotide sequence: TGTGCCAGCAGCCCCCACCCCGGGACAGGGTATAGCAATCAGCCCCAGCATTTT.